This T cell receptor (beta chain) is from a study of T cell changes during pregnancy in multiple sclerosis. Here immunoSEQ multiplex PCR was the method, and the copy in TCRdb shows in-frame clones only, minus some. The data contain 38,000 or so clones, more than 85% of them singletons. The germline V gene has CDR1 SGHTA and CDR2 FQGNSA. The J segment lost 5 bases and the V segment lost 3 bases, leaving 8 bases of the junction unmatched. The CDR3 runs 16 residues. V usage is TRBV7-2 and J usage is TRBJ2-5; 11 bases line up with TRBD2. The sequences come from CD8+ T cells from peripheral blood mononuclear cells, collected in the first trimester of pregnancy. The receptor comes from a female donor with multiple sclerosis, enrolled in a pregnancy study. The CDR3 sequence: CASSFGSGGAWETQYF. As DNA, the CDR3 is TGTGCCAGCAGCTTTGGTAGCGGGGGGGCCTGGGAGACCCAGTACTTC.